This entry describes one T cell receptor beta chain. Its matching antigen is unknown. The repertoire was sequenced with immunoSEQ multiplex PCR; TCRdb's copy has only in-frame clones and lacks some. Seen here are over 2,000,000 clones, 85% to 95% observed once, and the top ten hold roughly 1.7%. This entry belongs to a study of shared clonotypes between healthy human individuals. Findings and caveats of the study: A generally larger estimated richness was seen in naive subsets than in memory subsets. Clonotype sharing among donors likely depends on sequencing depth. Few donors limited the genetic and exposure-history diversity represented.

The naive CD8 subset, CD45RO-negative cells positively selected for CCR7, excluded terminally differentiated effector memory CD45RA+ cells. Germline CDR1 WSHSY, CDR2 SAAADI. This CDR3 comprises 14 residues. The junction had 8 bases not matched to a gene; V was cut back by 5 bases and J by 6 bases. Sequenced: naive CD8+ T cells from PBMCs. This sequence was found in a man between 18 and 35 years old in good health. Some clones in this sample may be carry-over from other donors' samples. The chain links TRBV10-2 to TRBJ2-7; 9 bases are a match to TRBD1. The CDR3 sequence: CASSYGTGTGEQYF. CDR3 coding DNA: TGCGCCAGCAGTTATGGGACAGGGACTGGCGAGCAGTACTTC.